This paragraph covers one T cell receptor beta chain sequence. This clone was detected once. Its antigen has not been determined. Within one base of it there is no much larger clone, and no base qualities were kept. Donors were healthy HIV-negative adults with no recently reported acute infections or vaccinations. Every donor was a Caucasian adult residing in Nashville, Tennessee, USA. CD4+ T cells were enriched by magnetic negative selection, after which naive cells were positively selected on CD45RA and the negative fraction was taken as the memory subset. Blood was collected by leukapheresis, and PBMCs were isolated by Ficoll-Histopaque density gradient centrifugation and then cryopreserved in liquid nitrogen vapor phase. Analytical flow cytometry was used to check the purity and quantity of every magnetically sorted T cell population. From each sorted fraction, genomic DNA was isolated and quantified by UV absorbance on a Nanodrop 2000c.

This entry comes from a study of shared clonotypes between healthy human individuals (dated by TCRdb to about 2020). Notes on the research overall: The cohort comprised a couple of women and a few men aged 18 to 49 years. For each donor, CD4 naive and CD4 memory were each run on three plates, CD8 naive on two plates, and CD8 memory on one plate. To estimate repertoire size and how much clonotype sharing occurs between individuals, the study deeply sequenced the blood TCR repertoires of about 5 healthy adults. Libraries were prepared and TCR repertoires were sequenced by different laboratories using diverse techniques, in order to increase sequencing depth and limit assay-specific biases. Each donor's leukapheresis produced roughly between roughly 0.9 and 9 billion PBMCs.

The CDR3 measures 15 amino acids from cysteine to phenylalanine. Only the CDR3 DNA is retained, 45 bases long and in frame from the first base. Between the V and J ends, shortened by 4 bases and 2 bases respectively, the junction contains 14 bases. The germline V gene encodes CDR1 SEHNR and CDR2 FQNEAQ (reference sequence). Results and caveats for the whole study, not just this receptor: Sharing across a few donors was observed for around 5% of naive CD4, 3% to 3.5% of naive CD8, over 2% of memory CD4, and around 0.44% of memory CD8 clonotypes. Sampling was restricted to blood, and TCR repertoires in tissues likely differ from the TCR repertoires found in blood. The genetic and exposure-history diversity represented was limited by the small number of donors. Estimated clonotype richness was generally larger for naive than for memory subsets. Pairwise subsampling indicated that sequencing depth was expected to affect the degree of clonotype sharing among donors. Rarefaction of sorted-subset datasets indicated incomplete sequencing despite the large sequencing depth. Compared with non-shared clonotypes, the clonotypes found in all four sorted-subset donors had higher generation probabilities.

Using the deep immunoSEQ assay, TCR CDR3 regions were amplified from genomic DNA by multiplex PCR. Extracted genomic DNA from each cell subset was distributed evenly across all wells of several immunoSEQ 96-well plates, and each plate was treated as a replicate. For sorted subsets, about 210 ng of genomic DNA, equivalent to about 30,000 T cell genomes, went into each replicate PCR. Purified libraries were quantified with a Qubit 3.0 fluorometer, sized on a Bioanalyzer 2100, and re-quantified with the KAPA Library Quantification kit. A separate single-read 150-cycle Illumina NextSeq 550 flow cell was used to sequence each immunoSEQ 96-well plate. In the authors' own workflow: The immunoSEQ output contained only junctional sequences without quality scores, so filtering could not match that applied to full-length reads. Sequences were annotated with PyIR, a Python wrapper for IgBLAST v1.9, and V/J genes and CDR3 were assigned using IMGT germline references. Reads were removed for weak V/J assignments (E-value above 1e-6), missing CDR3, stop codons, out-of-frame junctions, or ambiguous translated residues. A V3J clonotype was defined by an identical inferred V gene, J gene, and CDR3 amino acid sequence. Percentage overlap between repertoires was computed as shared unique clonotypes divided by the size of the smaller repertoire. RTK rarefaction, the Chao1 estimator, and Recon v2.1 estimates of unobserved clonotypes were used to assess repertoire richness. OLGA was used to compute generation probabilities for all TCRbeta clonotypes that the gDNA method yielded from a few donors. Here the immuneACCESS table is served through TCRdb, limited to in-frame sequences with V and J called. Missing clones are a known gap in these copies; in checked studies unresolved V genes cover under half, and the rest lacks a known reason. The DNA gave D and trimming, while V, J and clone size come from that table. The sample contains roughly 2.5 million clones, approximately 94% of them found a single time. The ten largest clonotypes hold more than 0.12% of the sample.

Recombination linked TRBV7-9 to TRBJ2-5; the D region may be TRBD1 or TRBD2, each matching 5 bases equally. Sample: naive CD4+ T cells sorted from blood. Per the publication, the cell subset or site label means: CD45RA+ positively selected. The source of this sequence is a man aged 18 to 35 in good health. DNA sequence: TGTGCCAGCAGCTCTACCGGGACGCGGCAAGAGACCCAGTACTTC. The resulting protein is CASSSTGTRQETQYF.